This TCR beta chain emerged from a study of T cells after yellow fever vaccination. Each CDR3 protein is one row after TCRdb ran MiXCR on the 5' RACE reads. The table records 70,000 or so distinct CDR3 sequences, around 6.2% of them present only once. The study, taken as a whole, reports: The booster response re-showed most primary clones: 96% CD4, approximately 90% CD8.

Germline-derived CDR1 and CDR2 are SGHRS and YFSETQ. This CDR3 region has 13 residues. V lost 3 bases, J lost 5 bases, and 11 bases lay in between. This clonotype was counted at least ten times. As yet, its antigen is unknown. The TCR comes from a man in his late teens or twenties who received the YFV17D yellow fever vaccine. The chain recombines TRBV5-1 with TRBJ2-5, with a tentative D call TRBD1 (6 bases). This specimen consisted of CD4+ T cells sorted from PBMCs, obtained around 15 days after the first yellow fever vaccination. The CDR3 sequence: CASSSPGEETQYF. Here the CDR3 DNA reads TGCGCCAGCAGCTCTCCAGGGGAGGAGACCCAGTACTTC.